This TCR beta chain was captured by sequencing in a study of shared clonotypes between healthy human individuals. V was cut by 2 bases and J by 0 bases, with 11 bases left in between. Germline lookup yields CDR1 SGHKS and CDR2 YYEKEE (reference sequence). CDR3 size: 15 residues. Data came from immunoSEQ multiplex PCR; TCRdb stores just in-frame clones and leaves some out. The sample has 1,400,000 or so clones; around 98.5% are singletons. This clone appeared a single time. V usage is TRBV5-5 and J usage is TRBJ1-2; D is undetermined. Sequenced: naive CD4+ T cells sorted from blood. Subset specified: CD45RA+ positively selected. The clonotype comes from a man aged 25-45 years in good health. CDR3 nucleotide sequence: TGTGCCAGCAGCTTCGCACCGGTTCCTAACTATGGCTACACCTTC. Protein sequence: CASSFAPVPNYGYTF.